The 25 T cell receptor beta chains in this list originate from one sample, sequenced in a study of blood T cell repertoires in COVID-19. Data came from immunoSEQ multiplex PCR; TCRdb stores just in-frame clones and leaves some out. The sample consists of about 190,000 clones, roughly 83% of them appearing once. The material sequenced was PBMCs or T cells enriched from blood (not recorded which). The source is a woman under 40 who had recovered from COVID-19.

The CDR3 DNA sequence: TGTGCCAGCAGTTCTCGACTAGCGGCTCACACAGATACGCAGTATTTT. Residues: CASSSRLAAHTDTQYF. The chain employs TRBV6-5 and TRBJ2-3; the match to TRBD2 covers 9 bases. J lost 2 bases, V lost 4 bases, and 7 bases had no gene match. The germline CDR1 and CDR2 sequences are MNHEY and SVGAGI. The CDR3 is 16 amino acids.

This clone has ten or more counts. V and J are TRBV19 and TRBJ1-2; D may be TRBD1 (5 bases). V lost 9 bases to trimming and J lost 0 bases, with 11 bases between them. Germline CDR1 reads LNHDA; CDR2 reads SQIVND (reference sequence). The CDR3 has 13 amino acids. The CDR3 bases are TGTGCCAGCAGCGGGGGTGCTAACTATGGCTACACCTTC. It yields the protein CASSGGANYGYTF.

The sample holds a few counts of this clone. This rearrangement joins TRBV5-1 to TRBJ1-6, with 8 nucleotides matching TRBD1. Germline V gene sequence: CDR1 SGHRS, CDR2 YFSETQ. The CDR3 is made up of 16 amino acids. J was trimmed by 7 bases and V by 4 bases; bases with no gene match: 10. The CDR3 bases are TGCGCCAGCAGCCCTCGAAGGGACAGGCAGAATTCACCCCTCCACTTT. Its protein product is CASSPRRDRQNSPLHF.

This chain connects TRBV3-1 (or the pseudogene TRBV3-2) to TRBJ2-1; a weak D match, TRBD2 (6 bases). Germline-derived CDR1 and CDR2 are LGHDT and YNNKEL (reference sequence). CDR3 length equals 17 residues. V lost 1 base and J lost 9, with 22 bases in between. The CDR3 DNA reads as TGTGCCAGCAGCCAAGGGCTCCGGGACTCCCGAGGAGGTGAGCAGTTCTTC. Translated, it gives CASSQGLRDSRGGEQFF.

V is TRBV7-2 and J is TRBJ1-3; D gene uncertain. Germline-derived CDR1 and CDR2 are SGHTA and FQGNSA. Trimming removed 1 base at V and 4 bases at J, with 11 bases between. There are 15 residues in the CDR3. The CDR3 loop is CASSLGFAGGNTIYF. Written as DNA, the CDR3 is TGTGCCAGCAGCTTAGGTTTTGCAGGCGGAAACACCATATATTTT.

In DNA, the CDR3 is TGTGCCATAATGGGACAGGGGACTCCTGCTAATGAAGCTTTCTTT. Its translation: CAIMGQGTPANEAFF. The chain recombines TRBV10-3 with TRBJ1-1; 10 bases fit TRBD1. The CDR3 is 15 amino acids. Germline CDR1 is ENHRY and CDR2 is SYGVKD. The junction had 14 bases not matched to a gene; V was cut back by 9 bases and J by 7 bases.

This clone was detected only a few times. The J gene is TRBJ2-3, the V gene TRBV5-4; D remains ambiguous. CDR1 is SGHNT and CDR2 is YYREEE in the germline V gene (reference sequence). CDR3 length: 15 residues. The germline V and J ends were trimmed by 2 bases and 1 base, with 11 bases remaining between them. CDR3 sequence reads: CASSFIRSRTDTQYF. The CDR3 coding sequence is TGTGCCAGCAGCTTCATACGGTCTCGCACAGATACGCAGTATTTT.

The V gene is TRBV6-4, the J gene TRBJ1-2; 10 bases match TRBD1. Germline trimming cut 2 bases from V and 8 bases from J; bases unmatched to any gene: 17. The CDR3 loop spans 18 amino acids. From germline, CDR1 is MRHNA and CDR2 SNTAGT. DNA for the CDR3: TGTGCCAGCAGTGACCCGCGATTACCGGGACAGGGGTTACAAGGCTACACCTTC. Translating it yields CASSDPRLPGQGLQGYTF.

The chain is built from TRBV3-1 (or the pseudogene TRBV3-2) and TRBJ2-6, with TRBD2 matching 7 bases. This CDR3 comprises 16 residues. The V gene end was trimmed by 7 bases and the J gene end by 2 bases; junction bases not matched to a gene: 8. In germline, CDR1 is LGHDT, CDR2 YNNKEL (reference sequence). The CDR3 reads CASIATGGAGANVLTF. The CDR3 coding sequence is TGTGCCAGCATTGCCACTGGGGGGGCTGGGGCCAACGTCCTGACTTTC.

This chain uses TRBV5-8 with TRBJ2-7; 8 bases are shared with TRBD2. After removal of 2 bases from V and 2 bases from J, the junction contained 3 bases not matched to a gene. Germline CDR1 is SGHTS and CDR2 is YDEGEE. The CDR3 contains 14 residues. The DNA of the CDR3 is TGTGCCAGCAGCTTCCGCGGGAGGACCTACGAGCAGTACTTC. It encodes CASSFRGRTYEQYF.

This chain uses TRBV7-3 with TRBJ2-1; 7 nucleotides align to TRBD2. V lost 3 bases to trimming and J lost 12 bases; unmatched junction nucleotides: 8. Germline V lookup: CDR1 SGHTA, CDR2 FQGTGA. The CDR3 runs to 13 residues. The CDR3 loop reads CASSLGPGLRQFF. For the CDR3, the DNA is TGTGCCAGCAGCTTGGGACCGGGACTACGGCAGTTCTTC.

The genes are TRBV5-1 and TRBJ2-5; D is possibly TRBD2 (6 bases). Per the germline V gene, CDR1 is SGHRS and CDR2 is YFSETQ. The V gene lost 4 bases and the J gene lost 1 base, with 17 bases spanning the gap. This CDR3 contains 16 residues. The CDR3 loop is CASSTGTGMVQETQYF. The CDR3 bases are TGCGCCAGCAGCACCGGGACTGGGATGGTCCAAGAGACCCAGTACTTC.

The chain has TRBV5-1 and TRBJ2-6, with TRBD1 as a possible D gene (6 bases). The CDR3 consists of 16 residues. Between the trimmed V and J ends, which lost 0 bases and 4 bases, there was a span of 11 bases. Germline V gene lookup returns CDR1 SGHRS and CDR2 YFSETQ. CDR3 residues: CASSLVQGSGANVLTF. The CDR3 nucleotides are TGCGCCAGCAGCTTGGTACAGGGATCCGGGGCCAACGTCCTGACTTTC.

This clone was detected once. The chain is built from TRBV9 and TRBJ2-7, with D possibly TRBD2 on 5 matching bases. Trimming shortened V by 2 bases and J by 0 bases, and 15 bases separated the two germline ends. This CDR3 region has 16 residues. In germline, CDR1 is SGDLS, CDR2 YYNGEE. The CDR3 bases are TGTGCCAGCAGCGTGGGAGCGGATATAAGCTCCTACGAGCAGTACTTC. Translated, it gives CASSVGADISSYEQYF.

Only a few counts were recorded for this clone. This chain uses TRBV18 with TRBJ2-1; D is possibly TRBD2 (5 bases). The germline gives CDR1 KGHSH, CDR2 LQKENI. The V end was cut by 4 bases, the J end by 2 bases, with 12 bases between. The CDR3 is 15 amino acids. CDR3 sequence (DNA): TGTGCCAGCTCACGTGAGAGGGAACCCTACAATGAGCAGTTCTTC. Translating gives CASSREREPYNEQFF.

The V gene is TRBV28, the J gene TRBJ1-5, with D unresolved. Germline V gene data show CDR1 as MDHEN and CDR2 as SYDVKM. Trimming took off 2 bases at V and 2 bases at J, with 7 bases between the two ends. The CDR3 is 14 amino acids. CDR3 bases: TGTGCCAGCAGTTTAGTGGGCCGCAATCAGCCCCAGCATTTT. Translating gives CASSLVGRNQPQHF.

V is TRBV7-2 and J is TRBJ2-1, with 12 bases lining up with TRBD2. The germline CDR1 and CDR2 sequences are SGHTA and FQGNSA. This CDR3 has 18 residues. V lost 1 base to trimming and J lost 6 bases; unmatched junction nucleotides: 10. The DNA for the CDR3 is TGTGCCAGCAGCTTAGGGGGTTCTCGACTAGCGGGGGTCAATGAGCAGTTCTTC. The encoded protein is CASSLGGSRLAGVNEQFF.

The chain is built from TRBV28 and TRBJ1-6; TRBD1 is a possible D gene (6 bases). The V end was cut by 10 bases, the J end by 2 bases, with 12 bases between. The CDR3 consists of 14 residues. Germline CDR1 and CDR2: MDHEN and SYDVKM. The CDR3 region has the DNA TGTGCCATACAAGACAGGCCCTATAATTCACCCCTCCACTTT. Translating it yields CAIQDRPYNSPLHF.

V usage is TRBV12-3 or TRBV12-4 and J usage is TRBJ1-1, with no clear D. This CDR3 is built from 12 residues. Trimming stripped 4 bases from V and 8 bases from J, with 11 bases between. The CDR3 loop is CASSSPSREAFF. As DNA, the CDR3 is TGTGCCAGCAGTTCCCCCAGCAGGGAAGCTTTCTTT.

The CDR3 sequence is CASSLLGQGPDTQYF. The CDR3, as DNA: TGTGCCAGCAGTTTACTTGGACAGGGGCCAGATACGCAGTATTTT. The gene calls are TRBV27 and TRBJ2-3, with TRBD1 matching 9 bases. The germline V gene encodes CDR1 MNHEY and CDR2 SMNVEV (reference sequence). The CDR3 spans 15 residues. V trimming: 2 bases; J trimming: 4 bases; junction bases outside the gene matches: 4.

V is TRBV12-3 or TRBV12-4 and J is TRBJ2-1; D is unclear. The germline V and J ends were trimmed by 8 bases and 8 bases, with 7 bases remaining between them. The CDR3 sequence is 10 residues long. The CDR3 nucleotides read TGTGCCAGCCGAGGCGATGAGCAGTTCTTC. Residues: CASRGDEQFF.

In regard to this clone: At one end, the junction sequence differs from germline, possibly due to a read error. This chain joins TRBV30 and TRBJ1-2; the match to TRBD1 covers 7 bases. This CDR3 region has 12 residues. CDR1 is GTSNPN, CDR2 SVGIG, per germline (reference sequence). The CDR3 here is CAWTKQGSGYTF. In DNA form, the CDR3 reads TGTGCGTGGACAAAACAGGGGAGTGGCTACACCTTC. Looking up the rest from reference TRBV30 and TRBJ1-2 gives the full variable domain: SQTIHQWPATLVQPVGSPLSLECTVEGTSNPNLYWYRQAAGRGLQLLFYSVGIGQISSEVPQNLSASRPQDRQFILSSKKLLLSDSGFYLCAWTKQGSGYTFGSGTRLTVV.

This clone was seen more than once but under ten times. This rearrangement joins TRBV13 to TRBJ1-2; D gene ambiguous. Looked up from germline, CDR1 is PRHDT and CDR2 is FYEKMQ (reference sequence). The CDR3 runs 14 residues. V gave up 0 bases and J gave up 6 bases, with 11 bases separating them. The DNA for the CDR3 is TGTGCCAGCAGCTTAGGAAAGGCGACACATGGCTACACCTTC. This sequence encodes CASSLGKATHGYTF.

This sequence joins TRBV27 and TRBJ2-6; TRBD1 is a possible D gene (6 bases). CDR3 length: 15 amino acids. V shed 1 base and J shed 10 bases, with 14 bases lying between them. Germline values: CDR1 MNHEY, CDR2 SMNVEV (reference sequence). The DNA for the CDR3 is TGTGCCAGCAGTTTATGGACCGGGACATATAACGTCCTGACTTTC. This encodes CASSLWTGTYNVLTF.

This clone has just a few counts. The chain is built from TRBV5-4 and TRBJ2-3; D gene uncertain. V was shortened by 0 bases and J by 4 bases, with 15 bases between the two germline ends. Germline V lookup: CDR1 SGHNT, CDR2 YYREEE (reference sequence). The CDR3 has 16 amino acids. The CDR3 DNA sequence: TGTGCCAGCAGCTTGGCCACTGGTTTCTCCTCAGATACGCAGTATTTT. This encodes CASSLATGFSSDTQYF. Full variable domain (outside the CDR3, taken from reference TRBV5-4 and TRBJ2-3): ETGVTQSPTHLIKTRGQQVTLRCSSQSGHNTVSWYQQALGQGPQFIFQYYREEENGRGNFPPRFSGLQFPNYSSELNVNALELDDSALYLCASSLATGFSSDTQYFGPGTRLTVL.